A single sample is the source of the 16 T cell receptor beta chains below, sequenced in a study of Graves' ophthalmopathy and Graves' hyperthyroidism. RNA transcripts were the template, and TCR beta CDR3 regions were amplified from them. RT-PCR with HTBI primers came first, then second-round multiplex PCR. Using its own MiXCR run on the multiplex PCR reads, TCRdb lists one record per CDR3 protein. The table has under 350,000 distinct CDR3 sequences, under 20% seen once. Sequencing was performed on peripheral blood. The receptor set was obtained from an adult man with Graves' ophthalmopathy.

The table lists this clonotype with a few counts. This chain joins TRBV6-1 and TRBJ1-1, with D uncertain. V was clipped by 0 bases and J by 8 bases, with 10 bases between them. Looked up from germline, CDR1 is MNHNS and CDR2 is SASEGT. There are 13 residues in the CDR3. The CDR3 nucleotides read TGTGCCAGCAGTGAAGCGCTAACAGTAGAAGCTTTCTTT. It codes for CASSEALTVEAFF.

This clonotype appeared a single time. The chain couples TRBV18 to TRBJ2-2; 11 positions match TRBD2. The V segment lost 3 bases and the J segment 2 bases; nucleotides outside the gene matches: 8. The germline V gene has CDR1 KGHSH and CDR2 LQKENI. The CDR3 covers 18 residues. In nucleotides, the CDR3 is TGTGCCAGCTCACCCAGCCTAGCGGGGGGACGAAACACCGGGGAGCTGTTTTTT. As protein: CASSPSLAGGRNTGELFF.

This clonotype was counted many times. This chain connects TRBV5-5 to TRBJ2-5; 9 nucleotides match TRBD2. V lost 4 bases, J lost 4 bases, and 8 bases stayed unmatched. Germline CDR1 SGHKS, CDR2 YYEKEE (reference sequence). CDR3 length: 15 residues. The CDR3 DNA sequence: TGTGCCAGCAGCAGTATAGCGGGAGTTGCAGAGACCCAGTACTTC. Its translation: CASSSIAGVAETQYF. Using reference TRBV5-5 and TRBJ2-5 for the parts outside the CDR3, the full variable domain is DAGVTQSPTHLIKTRGQQVTLRCSPISGHKSVSWYQQVLGQGPQFIFQYYEKEERGRGNFPDRFSARQFPNYSSELNVNALLLGDSALYLCASSSIAGVAETQYFGPGTRLLVL.

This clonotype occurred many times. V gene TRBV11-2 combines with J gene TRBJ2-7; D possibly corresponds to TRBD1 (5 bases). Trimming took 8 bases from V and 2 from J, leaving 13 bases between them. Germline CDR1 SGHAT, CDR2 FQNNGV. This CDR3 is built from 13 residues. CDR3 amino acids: CASGAQPTYEQYF. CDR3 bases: TGTGCCAGCGGGGCTCAACCTACCTACGAGCAGTACTTC.

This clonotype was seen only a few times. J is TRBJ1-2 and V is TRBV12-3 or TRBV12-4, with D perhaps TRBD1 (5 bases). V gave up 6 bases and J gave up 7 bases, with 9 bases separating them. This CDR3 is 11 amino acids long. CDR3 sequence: CASRGVGGYTF. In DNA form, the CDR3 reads TGTGCCAGCAGGGGGGTCGGTGGCTACACCTTC.

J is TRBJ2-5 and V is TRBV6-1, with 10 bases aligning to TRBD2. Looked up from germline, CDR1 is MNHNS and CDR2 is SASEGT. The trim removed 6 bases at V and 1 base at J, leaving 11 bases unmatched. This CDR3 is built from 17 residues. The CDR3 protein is CASSAPRTSGFQETQYF. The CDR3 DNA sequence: TGTGCCAGCAGCGCACCGAGGACTAGCGGATTCCAAGAGACCCAGTACTTC.

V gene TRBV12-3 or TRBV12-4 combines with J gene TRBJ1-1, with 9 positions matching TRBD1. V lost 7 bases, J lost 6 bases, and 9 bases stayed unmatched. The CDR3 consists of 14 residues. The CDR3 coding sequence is TGTGCCAGCAATTCCGGGACAGGGATCTCTGAAGCTTTCTTT. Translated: CASNSGTGISEAFF.

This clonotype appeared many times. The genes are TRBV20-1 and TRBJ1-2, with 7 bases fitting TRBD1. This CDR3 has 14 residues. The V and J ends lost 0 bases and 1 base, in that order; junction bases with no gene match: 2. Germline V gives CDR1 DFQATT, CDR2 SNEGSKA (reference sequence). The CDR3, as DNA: TGCAGTGCTAGAGACGGGGACAGTAACTATGGCTACACCTTC. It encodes CSARDGDSNYGYTF.

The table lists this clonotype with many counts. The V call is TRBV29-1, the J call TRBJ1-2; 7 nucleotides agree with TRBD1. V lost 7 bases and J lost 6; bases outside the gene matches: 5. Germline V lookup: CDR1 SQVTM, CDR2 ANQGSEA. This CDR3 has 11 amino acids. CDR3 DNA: TGCAGCGCGGGACAGACGAATGGCTACACCTTC. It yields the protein CSAGQTNGYTF.

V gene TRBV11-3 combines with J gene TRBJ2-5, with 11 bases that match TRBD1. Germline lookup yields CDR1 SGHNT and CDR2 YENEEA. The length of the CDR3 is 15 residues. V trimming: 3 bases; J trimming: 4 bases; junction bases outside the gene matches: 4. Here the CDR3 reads CASSLSGQGVETQYF. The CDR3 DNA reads TGTGCCAGCAGCTTGTCGGGACAGGGGGTAGAGACCCAGTACTTC.

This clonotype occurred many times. CDR3 sequence reads: CASSVDLPGYYGYTF. As DNA, the CDR3 is TGTGCCAGCAGTGTGGATCTCCCGGGGTACTATGGCTACACCTTC. The chain uses TRBV6-1 and TRBJ1-2; D remains unclear. The V gene's germline CDR1 is MNHNS and CDR2 SASEGT. Trimming cost V 4 bases and J 3 bases, with 15 bases left between them. The CDR3 sequence is 15 residues long.

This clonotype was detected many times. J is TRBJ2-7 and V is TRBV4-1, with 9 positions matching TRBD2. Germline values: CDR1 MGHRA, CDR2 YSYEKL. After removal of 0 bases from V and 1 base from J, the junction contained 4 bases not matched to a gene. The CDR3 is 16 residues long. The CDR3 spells CASSQELAGVSYEQYF. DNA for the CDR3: TGCGCCAGCAGCCAAGAGTTAGCGGGGGTTTCCTACGAGCAGTACTTC.

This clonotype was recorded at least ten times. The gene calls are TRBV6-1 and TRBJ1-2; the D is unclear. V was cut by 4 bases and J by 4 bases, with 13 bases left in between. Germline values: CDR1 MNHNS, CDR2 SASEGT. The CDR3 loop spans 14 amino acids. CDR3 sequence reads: CASSASQARYGYTF. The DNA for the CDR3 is TGTGCCAGCAGTGCTAGTCAGGCGCGCTATGGCTACACCTTC.

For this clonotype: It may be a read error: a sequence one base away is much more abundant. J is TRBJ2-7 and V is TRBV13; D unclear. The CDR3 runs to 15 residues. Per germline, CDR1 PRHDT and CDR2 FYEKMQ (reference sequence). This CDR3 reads CGSSWSWTASYEQYF. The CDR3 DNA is TGTGGCAGCAGCTGGTCTTGGACGGCCTCCTACGAGCAGTACTTC.

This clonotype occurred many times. CDR3 region: CASSYSWTSGSYEQYF. CDR3 in DNA: TGTGCCAGCAGTTACTCGTGGACTAGCGGCTCCTACGAGCAGTACTTC. This sequence joins TRBV6-5 and TRBJ2-7; 10 nucleotides line up with TRBD2. Germline trimming cut 0 bases from V and 0 bases from J; bases unmatched to any gene: 2. CDR1 and CDR2 (germline): MNHEY, SVGAGI. This CDR3 region has 16 residues.

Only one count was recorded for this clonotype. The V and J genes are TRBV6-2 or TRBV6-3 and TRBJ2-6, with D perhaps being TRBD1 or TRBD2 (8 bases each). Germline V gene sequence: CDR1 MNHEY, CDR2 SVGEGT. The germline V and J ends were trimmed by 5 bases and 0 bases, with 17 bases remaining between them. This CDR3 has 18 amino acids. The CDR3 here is CASSRGGQDPSGANVLTF. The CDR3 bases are TGTGCCAGCAGTCGGGGGGGACAGGACCCCTCTGGGGCCAACGTCCTGACTTTC.